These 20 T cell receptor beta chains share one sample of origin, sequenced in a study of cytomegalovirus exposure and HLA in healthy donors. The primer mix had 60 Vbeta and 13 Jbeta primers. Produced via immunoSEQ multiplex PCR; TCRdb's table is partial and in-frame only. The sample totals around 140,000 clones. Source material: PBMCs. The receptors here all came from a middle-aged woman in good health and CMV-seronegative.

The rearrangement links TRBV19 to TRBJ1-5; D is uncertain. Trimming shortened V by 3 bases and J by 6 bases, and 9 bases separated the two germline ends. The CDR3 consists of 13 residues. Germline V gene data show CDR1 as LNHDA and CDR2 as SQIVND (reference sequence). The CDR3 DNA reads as TGTGCCAGTAGTATCCGGGTGTCTCAGCCCCAGCATTTT. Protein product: CASSIRVSQPQHF.

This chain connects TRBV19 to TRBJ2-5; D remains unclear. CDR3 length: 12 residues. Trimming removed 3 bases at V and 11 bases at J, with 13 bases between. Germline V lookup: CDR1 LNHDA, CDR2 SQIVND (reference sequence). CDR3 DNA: TGTGCCAGTAGTATCTTCAGGCCAAGGCAGTACTTC. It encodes CASSIFRPRQYF.

The CDR3 here is CASSNLRLSGNTIYF. The CDR3 nucleotides are TGTGCCAGTAGTAACCTGCGGCTCTCTGGAAACACCATATATTTT. The chain carries TRBV19 and TRBJ1-3; the D is unclear. Germline CDR1 is LNHDA and CDR2 is SQIVND (reference sequence). Trimming removed 4 bases at V and 0 bases at J, with 10 bases between. The CDR3 has 15 amino acids.

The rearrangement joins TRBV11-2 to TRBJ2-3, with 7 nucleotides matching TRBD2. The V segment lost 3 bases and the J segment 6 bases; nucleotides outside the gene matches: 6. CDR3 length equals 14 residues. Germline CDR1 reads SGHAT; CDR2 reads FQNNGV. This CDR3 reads CASSFGGTRDTQYF. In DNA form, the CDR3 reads TGTGCCAGCAGCTTCGGGGGGACCCGGGATACGCAGTATTTT. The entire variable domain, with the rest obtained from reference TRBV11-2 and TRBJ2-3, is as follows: EAGVAQSPRYKIIEKRQSVAFWCNPISGHATLYWYQQILGQGPKLLIQFQNNGVVDDSQLPKDRFSAERLKGVDSTLKIQPAKLEDSAVYLCASSFGGTRDTQYFGPGTRLTVL.

CDR3 DNA sequence: TGTGCCATCGCGGGACAGGATAACACCGGGGAGCTGTTTTTT. As protein: CAIAGQDNTGELFF. This chain connects TRBV10-3 to TRBJ2-2, with TRBD1 matching over 8 bases. Trimming removed 8 bases from V and 2 bases from J; junction bases left unmatched: 4. The CDR3 loop spans 14 amino acids. CDR1 is ENHRY and CDR2 is SYGVKD in the germline V gene.

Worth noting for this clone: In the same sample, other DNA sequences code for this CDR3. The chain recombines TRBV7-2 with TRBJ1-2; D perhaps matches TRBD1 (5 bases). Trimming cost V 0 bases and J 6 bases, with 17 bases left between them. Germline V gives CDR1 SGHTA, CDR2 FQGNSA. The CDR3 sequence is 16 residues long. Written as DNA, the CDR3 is TGTGCCAGCAGCTTAGCGCAACCCAGGGTATCTGATGGCTACACCTTC. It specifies CASSLAQPRVSDGYTF.

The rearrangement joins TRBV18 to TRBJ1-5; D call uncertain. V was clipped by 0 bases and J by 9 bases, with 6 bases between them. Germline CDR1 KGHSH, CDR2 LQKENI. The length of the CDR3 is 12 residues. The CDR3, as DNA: TGTGCCAGCTCACCACCATCAGGGCCCCAGCATTTT. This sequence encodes CASSPPSGPQHF.

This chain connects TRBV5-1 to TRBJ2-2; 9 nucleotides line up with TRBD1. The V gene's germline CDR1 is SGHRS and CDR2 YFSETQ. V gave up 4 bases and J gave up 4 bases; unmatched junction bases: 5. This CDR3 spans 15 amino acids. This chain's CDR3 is CASSLEGQGTGELFF. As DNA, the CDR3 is TGCGCCAGCAGCCTGGAGGGACAGGGCACCGGGGAGCTGTTTTTT.

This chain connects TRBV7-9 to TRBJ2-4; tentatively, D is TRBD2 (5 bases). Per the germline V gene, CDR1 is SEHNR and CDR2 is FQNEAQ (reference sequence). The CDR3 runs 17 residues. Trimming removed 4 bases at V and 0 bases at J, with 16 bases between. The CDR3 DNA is TGTGCCAGCAGCTCACCTGAGGGTGGGCTAGCCAAAAACATTCAGTACTTC. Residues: CASSSPEGGLAKNIQYF.

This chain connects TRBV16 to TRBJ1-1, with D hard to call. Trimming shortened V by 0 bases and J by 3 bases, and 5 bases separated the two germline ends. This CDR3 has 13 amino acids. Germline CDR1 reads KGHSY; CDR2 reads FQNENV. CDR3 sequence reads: CASSQSPDTEAFF. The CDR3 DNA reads TGTGCCAGCAGCCAATCCCCGGACACTGAAGCTTTCTTT.

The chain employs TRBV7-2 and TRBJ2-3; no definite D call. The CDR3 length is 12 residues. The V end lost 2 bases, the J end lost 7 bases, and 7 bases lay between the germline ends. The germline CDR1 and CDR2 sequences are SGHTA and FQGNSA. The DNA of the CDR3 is TGTGCCAGCAGCTTACAGGCGAATACGCAGTATTTT. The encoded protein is CASSLQANTQYF.

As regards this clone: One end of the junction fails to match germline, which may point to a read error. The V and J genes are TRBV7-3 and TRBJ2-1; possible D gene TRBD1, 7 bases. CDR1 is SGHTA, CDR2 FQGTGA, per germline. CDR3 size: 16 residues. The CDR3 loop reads CTSSFLPGGKGHEQFF. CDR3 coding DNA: TGTACCAGCAGCTTTCTCCCAGGGGGGAAAGGGCATGAGCAGTTCTTC.

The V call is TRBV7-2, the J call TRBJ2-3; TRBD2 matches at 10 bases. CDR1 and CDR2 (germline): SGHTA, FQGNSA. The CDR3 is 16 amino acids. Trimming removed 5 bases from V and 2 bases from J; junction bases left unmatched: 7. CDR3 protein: CASSPWTSGDTDTQYF. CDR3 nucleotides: TGTGCCAGCAGCCCGTGGACTAGCGGAGACACAGATACGCAGTATTTT.

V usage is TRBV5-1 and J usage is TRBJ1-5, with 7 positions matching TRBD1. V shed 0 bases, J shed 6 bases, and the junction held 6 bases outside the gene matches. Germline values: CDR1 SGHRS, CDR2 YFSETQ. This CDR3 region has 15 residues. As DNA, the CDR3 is TGCGCCAGCAGCTTGGACTGGCCAGGGGGTCAGCCCCAGCATTTT. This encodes CASSLDWPGGQPQHF.

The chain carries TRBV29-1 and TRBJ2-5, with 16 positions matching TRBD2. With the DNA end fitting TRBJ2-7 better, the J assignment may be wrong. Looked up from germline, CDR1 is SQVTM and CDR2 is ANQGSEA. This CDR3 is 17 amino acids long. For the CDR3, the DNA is TGCAGCGTAGACATCGGGACTAGCGGGGGGGGAGCCTACGAGCAGTACTTC. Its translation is CSVDIGTSGGGAYEQYF.

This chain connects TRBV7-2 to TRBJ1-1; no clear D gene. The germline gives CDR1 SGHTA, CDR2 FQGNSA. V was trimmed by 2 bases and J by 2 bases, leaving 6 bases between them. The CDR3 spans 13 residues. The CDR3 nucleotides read TGTGCCAGCAGCTTATCTATTAACACTGAAGCTTTCTTT. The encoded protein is CASSLSINTEAFF.

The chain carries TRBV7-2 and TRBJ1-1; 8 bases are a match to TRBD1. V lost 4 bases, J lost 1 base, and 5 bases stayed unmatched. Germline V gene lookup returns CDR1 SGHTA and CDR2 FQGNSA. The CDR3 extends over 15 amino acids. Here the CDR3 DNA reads TGTGCCAGCAGCTCAGGGGGCAGCTCGAACACTGAAGCTTTCTTT. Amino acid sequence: CASSSGGSSNTEAFF. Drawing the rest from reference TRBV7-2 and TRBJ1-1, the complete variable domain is GAGVSQSPSNKVTEKGKDVELRCDPISGHTALYWYRQSLGQGLEFLIYFQGNSAPDKSGLPSDRFSAERTGGSVSTLTIQRTQQEDSAVYLCASSSGGSSNTEAFFGQGTRLTVV.

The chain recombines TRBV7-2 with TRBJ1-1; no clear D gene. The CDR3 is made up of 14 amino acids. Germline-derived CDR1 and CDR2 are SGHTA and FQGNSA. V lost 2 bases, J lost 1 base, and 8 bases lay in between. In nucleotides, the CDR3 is TGTGCCAGCAGCTTAATGTGGGCGAACACTGAAGCTTTCTTT. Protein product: CASSLMWANTEAFF.

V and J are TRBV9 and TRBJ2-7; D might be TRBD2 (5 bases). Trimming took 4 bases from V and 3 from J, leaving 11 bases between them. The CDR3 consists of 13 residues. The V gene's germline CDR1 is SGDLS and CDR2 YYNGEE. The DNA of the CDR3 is TGTGCCAGCAGCTTATACGGGGACTACGAGCAGTACTTC. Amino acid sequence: CASSLYGDYEQYF. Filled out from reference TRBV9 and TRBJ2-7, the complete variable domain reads DSGVTQTPKHLITATGQRVTLRCSPRSGDLSVYWYQQSLDQGLQFLIQYYNGEERAKGNILERFSAQQFPDLHSELNLSSLELGDSALYFCASSLYGDYEQYFGPGTRLTVT.

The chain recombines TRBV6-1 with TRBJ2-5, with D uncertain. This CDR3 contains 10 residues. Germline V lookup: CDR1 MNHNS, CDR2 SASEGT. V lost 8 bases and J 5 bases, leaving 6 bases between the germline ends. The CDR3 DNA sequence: TGTGCCAGCCTGTCGGAGACCCAGTACTTC. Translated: CASLSETQYF.